This entry lists 18 T cell receptor beta chains sequenced from one sample in a study of vaccination effects on CD4 cells after COVID-19. These TCRs' antigens remain unknown. The table came from immunoSEQ multiplex PCR; TCRdb's copy has only in-frame clones and leaves some out. The sample includes fewer than 30,000 clones, around 70% of them seen just once. Under the ViraFEST assay, PBMC were stimulated with viral peptide pools so that antigen-specific CD4+ T cells expanded. Sequencing was performed afterwards. Cultured cells yielded isolated CD4+ T cells after less than 11 days. Nucleocapsid antibodies stayed negative before and after vaccination, showing no earlier SARS-CoV-2 infection. The sample here was CD4+ T cells from PBMCs cultured with SARS-CoV-2 spike peptides, taken before COVID-19 vaccination. The receptors here all came from a human donor who received a COVID-19 vaccine.

This clone has only a few counts. This rearrangement joins TRBV30 to TRBJ1-1; no clear D. V shed 6 bases and J shed 2 bases, with 4 bases lying between them. Germline-derived CDR1 and CDR2 are GTSNPN and SVGIG (reference sequence). The CDR3 consists of 10 residues. The CDR3 sequence is CACFNTEAFF. The CDR3 nucleotides are TGTGCCTGCTTCAACACTGAAGCTTTCTTT.

The V gene is TRBV30, the J gene TRBJ1-1; D is undetermined. The CDR3 loop spans 14 amino acids. V lost 1 base, J lost 2 bases, and 11 bases lay in between. Germline V gene lookup returns CDR1 GTSNPN and CDR2 SVGIG (reference sequence). The CDR3 loop is CAWSALMVNTEAFF. CDR3 coding DNA: TGTGCCTGGAGTGCCTTGATGGTAAACACTGAAGCTTTCTTT.

The V gene is TRBV29-1, the J gene TRBJ1-5, with D perhaps TRBD1 (5 bases). V lost 4 bases to trimming and J lost 0 bases, with 7 bases between them. This CDR3 contains 13 residues. Germline V gene lookup returns CDR1 SQVTM and CDR2 ANQGSEA. The CDR3 DNA is TGCAGCGTTGCAGGGTATAGCAATCAGCCCCAGCATTTT. It yields the protein CSVAGYSNQPQHF. The full variable domain, with the rest looked up from reference TRBV29-1 and TRBJ1-5, is SAVISQKPSRDICQRGTSLTIQCQVDSQVTMMFWYRQQPGQSLTLIATANQGSEATYESGFVIDKFPISRPNLTFSTLTVSNMSPEDSSIYLCSVAGYSNQPQHFGDGTRLSIL.

V is TRBV21-1 and J is TRBJ2-7; TRBD1 is the table's D call, not checked against the DNA. TRBV21-1 is assigned pseudogene status. The CDR3 totals 16 residues. The CDR3 DNA is TGTGCCAGAGGGCCCCTTACAGGGGGCAATTTCGACGAGCAGTACTTC. Protein: CARGPLTGGNFDEQYF.

The chain recombines TRBV3-1 (or the pseudogene TRBV3-2) with TRBJ1-2; no definite D call. V lost 1 base, J lost 0 bases, and 9 bases lay in between. The CDR3 has 15 residues. Germline V lookup: CDR1 LGHDT, CDR2 YNNKEL (reference sequence). CDR3 sequence reads: CASSQGRGTNYGYTF. CDR3 DNA sequence: TGTGCCAGCAGCCAAGGGCGGGGAACTAACTATGGCTACACCTTC.

The chain has TRBV9 and TRBJ2-3, with D possibly called TRBD1 or TRBD2 (5 bases each). The V gene lost 2 bases and the J gene lost 2 bases, with 12 bases spanning the gap. Looked up from germline, CDR1 is SGDLS and CDR2 is YYNGEE. The CDR3 totals 15 residues. CDR3 protein: CASSVGTFTTDTQYF. In DNA form, the CDR3 reads TGTGCCAGCAGCGTCGGGACGTTTACCACAGATACGCAGTATTTT.

The chain carries TRBV5-1 and TRBJ2-5, with 12 bases aligning to TRBD2. This CDR3 is built from 20 residues. Per germline, CDR1 SGHRS and CDR2 YFSETQ. V lost 0 bases to trimming and J lost 1 base; unmatched junction nucleotides: 13. This chain's CDR3 is CASSLVVTSGRGGFQETQYF. CDR3 nucleotides: TGCGCCAGCAGCTTGGTCGTGACTAGCGGGAGAGGGGGGTTCCAAGAGACCCAGTACTTC. The whole variable domain, filled in from reference TRBV5-1 and TRBJ2-5, reads KAGVTQTPRYLIKTRGQQVTLSCSPISGHRSVSWYQQTPGQGLQFLFEYFSETQRNKGNFPGRFSGRQFSNSRSEMNVSTLELGDSALYLCASSLVVTSGRGGFQETQYFGPGTRLLVL.

This chain joins TRBV4-1 and TRBJ2-2; TRBD2 matches at 12 bases. Trimming removed 4 bases from V and 5 bases from J; junction bases left unmatched: 2. The CDR3 has 15 residues. In germline, CDR1 is MGHRA, CDR2 YSYEKL. The CDR3 here is CASSPGLAGTGELFF. The DNA for the CDR3 is TGCGCCAGCAGCCCTGGACTAGCGGGAACCGGGGAGCTGTTTTTT.

This clone was counted only a few times. The chain has TRBV7-2 and TRBJ2-3, with a tentative D call TRBD1 (6 bases). In germline, CDR1 is SGHTA, CDR2 FQGNSA. This CDR3 spans 15 amino acids. The V end was cut by 3 bases, the J end by 4 bases, with 14 bases between. CDR3: CASSFQGSAADTQYF. The CDR3 bases are TGTGCCAGCAGCTTTCAGGGGAGTGCGGCAGATACGCAGTATTTT. The entire variable domain, with the rest obtained from reference TRBV7-2 and TRBJ2-3, is as follows: GAGVSQSPSNKVTEKGKDVELRCDPISGHTALYWYRQSLGQGLEFLIYFQGNSAPDKSGLPSDRFSAERTGGSVSTLTIQRTQQEDSAVYLCASSFQGSAADTQYFGPGTRLTVL.

This clone was observed a few times. This chain connects TRBV7-9 to TRBJ2-7; maybe TRBD1 (5 bases). Looked up from germline, CDR1 is SEHNR and CDR2 is FQNEAQ (reference sequence). This CDR3 contains 17 residues. V lost 6 bases to trimming and J lost 1 base, with 22 bases between them. Here the CDR3 DNA reads TGTGCCAGCAGTTCAACCCTGGGGCAGGCCGGGTCCTACGAGCAGTACTTC. Protein: CASSSTLGQAGSYEQYF.

The chain uses TRBV5-4 and TRBJ1-2; D gene unclear. The CDR3 consists of 18 residues. V was shortened by 1 base and J by 4 bases, with 23 bases between the two germline ends. Germline V gene sequence: CDR1 SGHNT, CDR2 YYREEE (reference sequence). In nucleotides, the CDR3 is TGTGCCAGCAGCTTGTTAGTCCGTTTAAACACGCATCGCTATGGCTACACCTTC. Translating it yields CASSLLVRLNTHRYGYTF.

The chain recombines TRBV30 with TRBJ1-2; no reliable D call. There are 13 residues in the CDR3. Between the trimmed V and J ends, which lost 4 bases and 7 bases, there was a span of 16 bases. CDR1 is GTSNPN, CDR2 SVGIG, per germline (reference sequence). The CDR3 nucleotides are TGTGCCTGGACTGGACGGCGAGTGGGTGGCTACACCTTC. Translating it yields CAWTGRRVGGYTF. Complete variable domain (other parts from reference TRBV30 and TRBJ1-2): SQTIHQWPATLVQPVGSPLSLECTVEGTSNPNLYWYRQAAGRGLQLLFYSVGIGQISSEVPQNLSASRPQDRQFILSSKKLLLSDSGFYLCAWTGRRVGGYTFGSGTRLTVV.

The sample holds one count of this clone. The chain joins TRBV5-1 to TRBJ2-3; 7 bases are a match to TRBD2. V lost 0 bases to trimming and J lost 1 base; unmatched junction nucleotides: 5. Germline V gives CDR1 SGHRS, CDR2 YFSETQ. The CDR3 totals 16 residues. The CDR3 region is CASSLVSGGGTDTQYF. As DNA, the CDR3 is TGCGCCAGCAGCTTGGTGTCGGGAGGAGGCACAGATACGCAGTATTTT.

The chain carries TRBV2 and TRBJ2-7; 8 bases map to TRBD2. The CDR3 extends over 14 amino acids. CDR1 and CDR2 (germline): SNHLY, FYNNEI. J gave up 4 bases and V 2 bases, and 4 bases lay outside the gene matches. CDR3 DNA sequence: TGTGCCAGCAGTGAATCGGGACTAGTTTACGAGCAGTACTTC. This translates into CASSESGLVYEQYF. The variable domain in full, with the rest retrieved from reference TRBV2 and TRBJ2-7, is EPEVTQTPSHQVTQMGQEVILRCVPISNHLYFYWYRQILGQKVEFLVSFYNNEISEKSEIFDDQFSVERPDGSNFTLKIRSTKLEDSAMYFCASSESGLVYEQYFGPGTRLTVT.

V usage is TRBV6-1 and J usage is TRBJ1-3, with D possibly matching TRBD1 (5 bases). V shed 1 base and J shed 7 bases, with 14 bases lying between them. The CDR3 covers 15 residues. Germline V CDR1 and CDR2: MNHNS, SASEGT. CDR3 bases: TGTGCCAGCAGTGAAGATTGGGGCCCATGGAACACCATATATTTT. Translated: CASSEDWGPWNTIYF.

V gene TRBV6-6 combines with J gene TRBJ2-1; D unclear. Germline CDR1 is MNHNY and CDR2 is SVGAGI (reference sequence). This CDR3 region has 17 residues. V lost 7 bases, J lost 2 bases, and 21 bases lay in between. CDR3 sequence reads: CASTRNPGVGTYNEQFF. CDR3 nucleotide sequence: TGTGCCAGCACTCGTAATCCCGGAGTGGGGACCTACAATGAGCAGTTCTTC.

The chain has TRBV3-1 (or the pseudogene TRBV3-2) and TRBJ1-2, with 7 bases lining up with TRBD1. CDR1 is LGHDT and CDR2 is YNNKEL in the germline V gene (reference sequence). V trimming: 3 bases; J trimming: 3 bases; junction bases outside the gene matches: 4. This CDR3 has 14 residues. Here the CDR3 DNA reads TGTGCCAGCAGCCACGGCGACAGGGACTATGGCTACACCTTC. Amino acid sequence: CASSHGDRDYGYTF.

The chain recombines TRBV2 with TRBJ1-3, with unresolved D. The CDR3 consists of 14 residues. Germline CDR1 is SNHLY and CDR2 is FYNNEI. Trimming pared 6 bases from V and 0 bases from J, leaving 9 bases between. DNA for the CDR3: TGTGCCAGCAGGTCAGGCAGCTCTGGAAACACCATATATTTT. Amino acid sequence: CASRSGSSGNTIYF.